The 25 T cell receptor beta chains given below trace back to one sample, sequenced in a study of shared clonotypes between healthy human individuals. Profiled with immunoSEQ multiplex PCR; TCRdb holds only in-frame clones, not every one. The sample has hundreds of thousands of clones; around 96% are singletons. Sequencing was performed on naive CD4+ T cells sorted from blood. Subset in this sample: CD45RA+ positively selected. Receptor source: a woman in her 30s in good health.

The gene calls are TRBV6-5 and TRBJ2-7, with D possibly matching TRBD1 (6 bases). CDR3 size: 13 residues. The V end lost 2 bases, the J end lost 4 bases, and 9 bases lay between the germline ends. Germline loops: CDR1 MNHEY, CDR2 SVGAGI. The CDR3 protein is CASSYATGYEQYF. In nucleotides, the CDR3 is TGTGCCAGCAGTTACGCGACAGGTTACGAGCAGTACTTC.

The chain couples TRBV25-1 to TRBJ2-5, with D unclear. The CDR3 totals 10 residues. Germline lookup yields CDR1 MGHDK and CDR2 SYGVNS. The germline V and J ends were trimmed by 7 bases and 4 bases, with 4 bases remaining between them. This CDR3 reads CASIRETQYF. As DNA, the CDR3 is TGTGCCAGCATACGAGAGACCCAGTACTTC.

The DNA of the CDR3 is TGCGCCAGCAGGCGTGACGGAGGCGGGAGCCCAGATACGCAGTATTTT. Amino acids: CASRRDGGGSPDTQYF. The V gene is TRBV4-1, the J gene TRBJ2-3; TRBD2 aligns across 7 bases. The CDR3 is 16 residues long. Germline V gives CDR1 MGHRA, CDR2 YSYEKL. The V and J ends lost 6 bases and 4 bases, in that order; junction bases with no gene match: 13.

This clone was recorded once. The J gene is TRBJ1-5, the V gene TRBV2; TRBD1 might be the D (6 bases). V lost 6 bases, J lost 4 bases, and 16 bases lay in between. CDR1 and CDR2 from the germline V gene are SNHLY and FYNNEI. The CDR3 extends over 15 amino acids. DNA of the CDR3: TGTGCCAGCAGCCAGGGACATGCCCCTAATCAGCCCCAGCATTTT. This encodes CASSQGHAPNQPQHF.

This chain uses TRBV27 with TRBJ1-1, with D unresolved. The CDR3 is made up of 14 amino acids. Germline assignment: CDR1 MNHEY and CDR2 SMNVEV (reference sequence). V was shortened by 0 bases and J by 0 bases, with 5 bases between the two germline ends. CDR3 DNA sequence: TGTGCCAGCAGTTTATCAGGAGTGAACACTGAAGCTTTCTTT. The encoded protein is CASSLSGVNTEAFF.

V usage is TRBV5-6 and J usage is TRBJ2-1; 8 bases match TRBD1. CDR1 is SGHDT, CDR2 YYEEEE, per germline. V gave up 3 bases and J gave up 8 bases; unmatched junction bases: 4. The CDR3 totals 13 residues. The CDR3 reads CASSWGQVDEQFF. CDR3 in DNA: TGTGCCAGCAGCTGGGGACAGGTAGATGAGCAGTTCTTC.

CDR3 sequence reads: CASRPRAEKETQYF. CDR3 DNA sequence: TGTGCCAGCAGACCACGGGCTGAGAAGGAGACCCAGTACTTC. This rearrangement joins TRBV2 to TRBJ2-5, with unresolved D. The CDR3 runs to 14 residues. Trimming shortened V by 6 bases and J by 5 bases, and 16 bases separated the two germline ends. CDR1 and CDR2 from the germline V gene are SNHLY and FYNNEI.

V and J are TRBV19 and TRBJ1-4, with D unresolved. Germline V gene lookup returns CDR1 LNHDA and CDR2 SQIVND (reference sequence). The CDR3 sequence is 14 residues long. Trimming took off 7 bases at V and 5 bases at J, with 14 bases between the two ends. The CDR3 DNA reads TGTGCCAGTACCCCTGCCATCCCAAATGAAAAACTGTTTTTT. Protein: CASTPAIPNEKLFF.

This chain connects TRBV28 to TRBJ2-5, with D possibly being TRBD2 (6 bases). The CDR3 runs 13 residues. Germline lookup yields CDR1 MDHEN and CDR2 SYDVKM. The V end lost 3 bases, the J end lost 11 bases, and 16 bases lay between the germline ends. The CDR3 is CASSLGLGREQYF. CDR3 coding DNA: TGTGCCAGCAGTTTGGGACTTGGTCGGGAGCAGTACTTC.

This clone was seen once. V is TRBV10-3 and J is TRBJ1-2; D is perhaps TRBD1 (5 bases). The CDR3 length is 14 residues. Germline V gives CDR1 ENHRY, CDR2 SYGVKD. The V and J ends lost 0 bases and 4 bases respectively, with 9 bases between them. As DNA, the CDR3 is TGTGCCATCAGTGAGTCCAGACAGACCTATGGCTACACCTTC. This gives the protein CAISESRQTYGYTF.

Written as DNA, the CDR3 is TGTGCCAGTAGTTCCCAAGTCAATCAGCCCCAGCATTTT. Its protein is CASSSQVNQPQHF. The chain carries TRBV19 and TRBJ1-5; D gene unclear. V gave up 5 bases and J gave up 3 bases, with 8 bases separating them. This CDR3 has 13 residues. Looked up from germline, CDR1 is LNHDA and CDR2 is SQIVND (reference sequence).

The CDR3 DNA sequence: TGTGCCAGCAATAGTATACAGGGGGACAATCAGCCCCAGCATTTT. This translates into CASNSIQGDNQPQHF. J is TRBJ1-5 and V is TRBV19; 8 bases agree with TRBD1. CDR1 is LNHDA, CDR2 SQIVND, per germline (reference sequence). The CDR3 is 15 amino acids. J was trimmed by 3 bases and V by 9 bases; bases with no gene match: 10. The variable domain in full, with the rest retrieved from reference TRBV19 and TRBJ1-5, is DGGITQSPKYLFRKEGQNVTLSCEQNLNHDAMYWYRQDPGQGLRLIYYSQIVNDFQKGDIAEGYSVSREKKESFPLTVTSAQKNPTAFYLCASNSIQGDNQPQHFGDGTRLSIL.

The chain joins TRBV9 to TRBJ2-2, with TRBD2 matching 8 bases. The junction had 9 bases not matched to a gene; V was cut back by 3 bases and J by 5 bases. Germline V CDR1 and CDR2: SGDLS, YYNGEE. The CDR3 consists of 16 residues. The CDR3 loop reads CASSAWTSPGTGELFF. As DNA, the CDR3 is TGTGCCAGCAGCGCCTGGACTAGCCCGGGGACCGGGGAGCTGTTTTTT.

This chain links TRBV5-1 with TRBJ2-1; D may be TRBD1 or TRBD2 (5 bases each). The CDR3 is 14 residues long. The V gene lost 4 bases and the J gene lost 8 bases, with 16 bases spanning the gap. Germline V gives CDR1 SGHRS, CDR2 YFSETQ. The CDR3 region is CASSPPALGDEQFF. CDR3 nucleotides: TGCGCCAGCAGCCCACCCGCCCTGGGGGATGAGCAGTTCTTC.

The V and J genes are TRBV10-2 and TRBJ1-5, with D unclear. Trimming shortened V by 0 bases and J by 4 bases, and 10 bases separated the two germline ends. CDR1 and CDR2 (germline): WSHSY, SAAADI. CDR3 length: 15 amino acids. The CDR3 sequence: CASSESGTENQPQHF. In DNA, the CDR3 is TGCGCCAGCAGTGAGTCGGGCACAGAAAATCAGCCCCAGCATTTT.

This clone has only one observation. The J gene is TRBJ1-6, the V gene TRBV14; D is unclear. The CDR3 is 13 amino acids. V lost 5 bases to trimming and J lost 8 bases, with 10 bases between them. CDR1 and CDR2 (germline): SGHDN, FVKESK. As DNA, the CDR3 is TGTGCCAGCAGCTCCCGGACCGATTCACCCCTCCACTTT. Protein sequence: CASSSRTDSPLHF.

About this clone itself: The sample holds other DNA sequences that translate to the same CDR3. The genes are TRBV7-9 and TRBJ2-5, with D uncertain. The DNA end favors TRBJ2-7, so the J call may be wrong. The CDR3 runs to 11 residues. From germline, CDR1 is SEHNR and CDR2 FQNEAQ (reference sequence). The CDR3 nucleotides read TGTGCCAGCAGCCCTGCTTACGAGCAGTACTTC. Encoded protein: CASSPAYEQYF.

The rearrangement joins TRBV4-2 to TRBJ1-1, with a tentative D call TRBD1 (6 bases). This CDR3 region has 15 residues. With 0 bases removed from V and 4 bases from J, the gap between germline ends came to 12 bases. Per germline, CDR1 LGHNA and CDR2 YNFKEQ. CDR3: CASSQDTQGITEAFF. The DNA of the CDR3 is TGTGCCAGCAGCCAAGATACACAGGGAATCACTGAAGCTTTCTTT.

The V call is TRBV5-6, the J call TRBJ2-1; 11 nucleotides agree with TRBD2. Looked up from germline, CDR1 is SGHDT and CDR2 is YYEEEE. Trimming at V came to 4 bases and at J to 5 bases, leaving 17 bases not matched to a gene. The CDR3 consists of 19 residues. In DNA form, the CDR3 reads TGTGCCAGCAGCCCGGTTCTAGCGGGAGGTGGTTATCGGCACAATGAGCAGTTCTTC. Its translation is CASSPVLAGGGYRHNEQFF.

This chain uses TRBV19 with TRBJ2-3; 9 nucleotides agree with TRBD1. The junction had 8 bases not matched to a gene; V was cut back by 6 bases and J by 4 bases. The CDR3 covers 15 residues. From germline, CDR1 is LNHDA and CDR2 SQIVND (reference sequence). CDR3 coding DNA: TGTGCCAGTAGAACGGGACAGGGTAGCGCAGATACGCAGTATTTT. Its translation is CASRTGQGSADTQYF.

This chain uses TRBV7-9 with TRBJ1-3, with D uncertain. Germline V gives CDR1 SEHNR, CDR2 FQNEAQ (reference sequence). Between the trimmed V and J ends, which lost 1 base and 3 bases, there was a span of 4 bases. This CDR3 is 13 amino acids long. The CDR3 is CASSLDGGNTIYF. The CDR3 nucleotides are TGTGCCAGCAGCTTAGACGGTGGAAACACCATATATTTT.

This rearrangement joins TRBV29-1 to TRBJ1-5; TRBD1 agrees at 7 bases. The CDR3 extends over 13 amino acids. Losses at the gene ends were 6 bases for V and 4 bases for J; bases not matched to a gene: 6. Germline-derived CDR1 and CDR2 are SQVTM and ANQGSEA. CDR3 sequence reads: CSVAGGPNQPQHF. The CDR3 nucleotides read TGCAGCGTGGCAGGGGGGCCGAATCAGCCCCAGCATTTT. The complete variable domain, with remaining parts taken from reference TRBV29-1 and TRBJ1-5, reads SAVISQKPSRDICQRGTSLTIQCQVDSQVTMMFWYRQQPGQSLTLIATANQGSEATYESGFVIDKFPISRPNLTFSTLTVSNMSPEDSSIYLCSVAGGPNQPQHFGDGTRLSIL.

The J gene is TRBJ2-2, the V gene TRBV5-8; D might be TRBD1 (6 bases). The V end was cut by 0 bases, the J end by 6 bases, with 15 bases between. Germline CDR1 reads SGHTS; CDR2 reads YDEGEE. The CDR3 runs 16 residues. CDR3 region: CASSLVRPDRSGELFF. CDR3 DNA sequence: TGTGCCAGCAGCTTGGTACGCCCTGACAGGTCCGGGGAGCTGTTTTTT.

The chain carries TRBV11-3 and TRBJ2-1, with 13 nucleotides matching TRBD2. Germline-derived CDR1 and CDR2 are SGHNT and YENEEA. V gave up 5 bases and J gave up 5 bases; unmatched junction bases: 6. This CDR3 spans 16 amino acids. Here the CDR3 DNA reads TGTGCCAGCAGCCAAACCGGGACTAGCGGGAACAATGAGCAGTTCTTC. This translates into CASSQTGTSGNNEQFF.

V is TRBV5-4 and J is TRBJ2-7, with D possibly called TRBD1 or TRBD2 (5 bases each). CDR3 size: 15 residues. The germline V gene has CDR1 SGHNT and CDR2 YYREEE (reference sequence). V lost 4 bases and J lost 5, with 19 bases in between. The CDR3 DNA reads TGTGCCAGCAGCCAAGATCGTTCGTGGGACCACGAGCAGTACTTC. This translates into CASSQDRSWDHEQYF.